One sample yielded the 32 T cell receptor beta chains listed below, sequenced in a study of blood T cell repertoires in COVID-19. Generated by immunoSEQ multiplex PCR, the TCRdb table keeps only in-frame clones and is missing some. Of 100,000 to 120,000 clones in the sample, over 75% were seen once. Source material: peripheral blood. The receptors derive from a human donor in a cohort sampled during active COVID-19.

The CDR3 region is CASIITGDRVSPYEQYF. The DNA for the CDR3 is TGTGCCAGTATTATTACCGGGGACAGGGTTTCCCCCTACGAGCAGTACTTC. This chain links TRBV19 with TRBJ2-7, with 9 positions matching TRBD1. This CDR3 has 17 amino acids. Germline V gene data show CDR1 as LNHDA and CDR2 as SQIVND (reference sequence). Germline trimming cut 7 bases from V and 2 bases from J; bases unmatched to any gene: 15.

This sequence joins TRBV5-1 and TRBJ2-7, with D maybe TRBD1 (5 bases). The V gene's germline CDR1 is SGHRS and CDR2 YFSETQ. This CDR3 spans 14 amino acids. V lost 3 bases to trimming and J lost 0 bases, with 10 bases between them. In DNA form, the CDR3 reads TGCGCCAGCAGCTCCCAGGACATCTCCTACGAGCAGTACTTC. It is translated as CASSSQDISYEQYF.

The chain uses TRBV19 and TRBJ2-1; possibly TRBD1 for D (6 bases). CDR3 length: 14 residues. CDR1 is LNHDA, CDR2 SQIVND, per germline (reference sequence). Trimming cost V 9 bases and J 8 bases, with 20 bases left between them. The chain's CDR3 is CASSRDTLTDEQFF. CDR3 sequence (DNA): TGTGCCAGCTCCCGGGACACTCTTACCGATGAGCAGTTCTTC.

The rearrangement links TRBV19 to TRBJ2-7, with 7 nucleotides matching TRBD1. The V gene's germline CDR1 is LNHDA and CDR2 SQIVND (reference sequence). This CDR3 has 13 residues. V was clipped by 6 bases and J by 3 bases; unmatched bases: 5. CDR3 protein: CASRSGTVYEQYF. CDR3 coding DNA: TGTGCCAGTAGGTCCGGGACAGTCTACGAGCAGTACTTC.

This clone was detected a few times. The chain joins TRBV6-6 to TRBJ2-7; 12 bases agree with TRBD2. The CDR3 has 14 amino acids. Per the germline V gene, CDR1 is MNHNY and CDR2 is SVGAGI (reference sequence). V shed 6 bases and J 5 bases; nucleotides not matched to a gene: 5. This CDR3 is CASSLLAGGDEQYF. CDR3 bases: TGTGCCAGCAGCCTTCTAGCGGGAGGGGACGAGCAGTACTTC.

This rearrangement joins TRBV5-1 to TRBJ2-7, with D perhaps TRBD1 (6 bases). V was clipped by 4 bases and J by 6 bases, with 17 bases between them. The CDR3 sequence is 14 residues long. Germline CDR1 reads SGHRS; CDR2 reads YFSETQ. The CDR3 coding sequence is TGCGCCAGCAGCCAACAACAGGGATCTGGCGAGCAGTACTTC. Its translation: CASSQQQGSGEQYF.

J is TRBJ2-1 and V is TRBV19; 7 positions match TRBD2. The trim removed 3 bases at V and 9 bases at J, leaving 2 bases unmatched. Germline assignment: CDR1 LNHDA and CDR2 SQIVND (reference sequence). The CDR3 totals 12 residues. The CDR3 region has the DNA TGTGCCAGTAGTATCGGGAGGACTGAGCAGTTCTTC. It codes for CASSIGRTEQFF.

The chain has TRBV7-3 and TRBJ2-1; D may be TRBD1 (5 bases). The CDR3 loop spans 15 amino acids. V lost 5 bases, J lost 0 bases, and 11 bases lay in between. Looked up from germline, CDR1 is SGHTA and CDR2 is FQGTGA. In nucleotides, the CDR3 is TGTGCCAGCAGCGTAGGGGTCGGCTCCTACAATGAGCAGTTCTTC. It yields the protein CASSVGVGSYNEQFF. The full variable domain, with the rest looked up from reference TRBV7-3 and TRBJ2-1, is GAGVSQTPSNKVTEKGKYVELRCDPISGHTALYWYRQSLGQGPEFLIYFQGTGAADDSGLPNDRFFAVRPEGSVSTLKIQRTERGDSAVYLCASSVGVGSYNEQFFGPGTRLTVL.

In its sample, this clone was seen once. This chain connects TRBV4-1 to TRBJ2-7; TRBD2 matches 7 bases. After removal of 4 bases from V and 7 bases from J, the junction contained 19 bases not matched to a gene. CDR3 length: 17 amino acids. Germline V CDR1 and CDR2: MGHRA, YSYEKL. This chain's CDR3 is CASSLMGDFTSGGEQYF. Written as DNA, the CDR3 is TGCGCCAGCAGCCTAATGGGGGATTTCACATCGGGAGGTGAGCAGTACTTC.

This clone was observed a single time. This chain connects TRBV6-5 to TRBJ2-3; a weak D match, TRBD2 (6 bases). The V gene's germline CDR1 is MNHEY and CDR2 SVGAGI. The CDR3 totals 13 residues. Trimming pared 5 bases from V and 6 bases from J, leaving 12 bases between. The CDR3 loop reads CASSPPAGDTQYF. The DNA of the CDR3 is TGTGCCAGCAGTCCGCCCGCGGGGGATACGCAGTATTTT.

The chain recombines TRBV6-1 with TRBJ1-2; 7 bases map to TRBD1. The CDR3 length is 17 residues. Germline CDR1 and CDR2: MNHNS and SASEGT. V lost 3 bases and J lost 0; bases outside the gene matches: 10. The CDR3 DNA is TGTGCCAGCAGTGACCGTTTAGGGACAGCCGCTAACTATGGCTACACCTTC. It specifies CASSDRLGTAANYGYTF.

CDR3 residues: CASSSTVTNEKLFF. In DNA form, the CDR3 reads TGCGCCAGCAGCTCTACGGTCACGAATGAAAAACTGTTTTTT. V usage is TRBV5-1 and J usage is TRBJ1-4, with unresolved D. Germline CDR1 and CDR2: SGHRS and YFSETQ. The CDR3 sequence is 14 residues long. V lost 3 bases to trimming and J lost 5 bases, with 11 bases between them.

J is TRBJ2-2 and V is TRBV7-9, with TRBD2 matching over 7 bases. The CDR3 has 15 residues. The V and J ends lost 3 bases and 5 bases, in that order; junction bases with no gene match: 6. Germline assignment: CDR1 SEHNR and CDR2 FQNEAQ (reference sequence). The CDR3 coding sequence is TGTGCCAGCAGCTTCTCCAGCGGGGTAACCGGGGAGCTGTTTTTT. As protein: CASSFSSGVTGELFF.

This clone came up once. The chain couples TRBV11-3 to TRBJ2-5; D call uncertain. Germline loops: CDR1 SGHNT, CDR2 YENEEA. V was cut by 4 bases and J by 2 bases, with 5 bases left in between. The CDR3 has 12 residues. CDR3: CASSSSQETQYF. CDR3 coding DNA: TGTGCCAGCAGCTCGTCGCAAGAGACCCAGTACTTC.

The chain carries TRBV2 and TRBJ2-7; D is possibly TRBD2 (5 bases). There are 16 residues in the CDR3. Germline CDR1 and CDR2: SNHLY and FYNNEI. V gave up 4 bases and J gave up 3 bases, with 19 bases separating them. CDR3 in DNA: TGTGCCAGCAGTGGAAAAACTGTCGGGGATAGCTACGAGCAGTACTTC. The encoded protein is CASSGKTVGDSYEQYF.

The CDR3 region is CASSQDRGGTYEQYF. CDR3 nucleotides: TGTGCCAGCAGCCAAGACAGGGGGGGCACCTACGAGCAGTACTTC. The J gene is TRBJ2-7, the V gene TRBV11-1, with TRBD1 identical over 9 bases. There are 15 residues in the CDR3. Germline trimming cut 5 bases from V and 2 bases from J; bases unmatched to any gene: 7. CDR1 is SGHAT and CDR2 is FQDESV in the germline V gene (reference sequence).

This chain links TRBV19 with TRBJ2-1; maybe TRBD2 (5 bases). Germline-derived CDR1 and CDR2 are LNHDA and SQIVND (reference sequence). This CDR3 comprises 14 residues. V lost 7 bases to trimming and J lost 0 bases, with 10 bases between them. CDR3 protein: CASNSGISYNEQFF. The CDR3 region has the DNA TGTGCCAGTAACTCCGGGATCTCCTACAATGAGCAGTTCTTC.

The chain joins TRBV7-9 to TRBJ1-2, with D unresolved. This CDR3 is 15 amino acids long. Germline CDR1 and CDR2: SEHNR and FQNEAQ (reference sequence). V lost 5 bases and J lost 6, with 19 bases in between. The CDR3 region is CASSQRAEFVDGYTF. The CDR3 DNA reads as TGTGCCAGCAGCCAGCGGGCGGAGTTCGTTGATGGCTACACCTTC.

This chain links TRBV4-1 with TRBJ1-1; TRBD1 aligns across 11 bases. Germline V gives CDR1 MGHRA, CDR2 YSYEKL. The CDR3 consists of 18 residues. After removal of 7 bases from V and 5 bases from J, the junction contained 18 bases not matched to a gene. Here the CDR3 reads CASNMIGGWTGGETEAFF. The CDR3 DNA sequence: TGCGCCAGCAACATGATAGGGGGGTGGACAGGGGGCGAGACTGAAGCTTTCTTT.

The chain couples TRBV5-4 to TRBJ1-2, with 9 bases fitting TRBD1. The V segment lost 0 bases and the J segment 6 bases; nucleotides outside the gene matches: 6. The CDR3 is 15 amino acids. From germline, CDR1 is SGHNT and CDR2 YYREEE (reference sequence). The CDR3 nucleotides are TGTGCCAGCAGCTTGGACAGACAGGGGGTGGATGGCTACACCTTC. Translated: CASSLDRQGVDGYTF.

The rearrangement links TRBV6-5 to TRBJ2-1; 11 bases align to TRBD2. Germline trimming cut 10 bases from V and 7 bases from J; bases unmatched to any gene: 12. Germline CDR1 is MNHEY and CDR2 is SVGAGI. The CDR3 loop spans 15 amino acids. DNA for the CDR3: TGTGCCACCCAACTAGCGGGAGCTTCGTGGAATGAGCAGTTCTTC. Its protein is CATQLAGASWNEQFF.

The CDR3 DNA follows: TGTGCCAGCAGTGACCGGGACAATTTTTCCTACGAGCAGTACTTC. The encoded protein is CASSDRDNFSYEQYF. V gene TRBV27 combines with J gene TRBJ2-7, with TRBD1 as a possible D gene (6 bases). From germline, CDR1 is MNHEY and CDR2 SMNVEV (reference sequence). CDR3 size: 15 residues. V gave up 5 bases and J gave up 1 base, with 15 bases separating them.

The J gene is TRBJ1-4, the V gene TRBV28, with no clear D. V dropped 2 bases and J dropped 5 bases, with 12 bases sitting between them. CDR1 and CDR2 (germline): MDHEN, SYDVKM. This CDR3 contains 15 residues. In DNA, the CDR3 is TGTGCCAGCAGTTTAGGGCCGGCCCCAAATGAAAAACTGTTTTTT. Its protein product is CASSLGPAPNEKLFF.

The chain employs TRBV5-1 and TRBJ2-5; 11 nucleotides agree with TRBD2. The J call is uncertain, as TRBJ2-7 better fits the DNA end. This CDR3 is 15 amino acids long. Germline CDR1 SGHRS, CDR2 YFSETQ. CDR3 amino acids: CASSYTSGGSYEQYF. Here the CDR3 DNA reads TGCGCCAGCAGCTACACTAGCGGGGGCTCCTACGAGCAGTACTTC.

This clone was seen just once. CDR3 coding DNA: TGTGCCAGCAACACAGGTAGCTCCTATAATTCACCCCTCCACTTT. Protein product: CASNTGSSYNSPLHF. The genes are TRBV28 and TRBJ1-6; weak D call: TRBD1 (5 bases). The CDR3 has 15 amino acids. Germline V CDR1 and CDR2: MDHEN, SYDVKM. V gave up 7 bases and J gave up 0 bases, with 10 bases separating them.

This chain connects TRBV7-9 to TRBJ1-2, with D unresolved. V lost 1 base and J lost 8, with 14 bases in between. The CDR3 has 14 residues. Germline loops: CDR1 SEHNR, CDR2 FQNEAQ (reference sequence). The CDR3: CASSLGEGDSGYTF. DNA for the CDR3: TGTGCCAGCAGCTTAGGGGAGGGAGATAGCGGCTACACCTTC.

V usage is TRBV9 and J usage is TRBJ1-2; D is possibly TRBD1 (5 bases). The germline CDR1 and CDR2 sequences are SGDLS and YYNGEE. Trimming took 3 bases from V and 4 from J, leaving 19 bases between them. This CDR3 spans 16 amino acids. Here the CDR3 reads CASSGGPSGAVYGYTF. CDR3 in DNA: TGTGCCAGCAGCGGGGGTCCTAGCGGGGCGGTCTATGGCTACACCTTC.

The CDR3 nucleotides are TGTGCCAGCAGTAGAGGCAATCAGCCCCAGCATTTT. Translation gives CASSRGNQPQHF. The J gene is TRBJ1-5, the V gene TRBV27; D unresolved. There are 12 residues in the CDR3. V was pared by 5 bases and J by 2 bases, with 4 bases between. The germline gives CDR1 MNHEY, CDR2 SMNVEV (reference sequence).

This chain links TRBV5-8 with TRBJ2-2; 11 nucleotides line up with TRBD2. The CDR3 is 17 amino acids. The germline gives CDR1 SGHTS, CDR2 YDEGEE. Trimming took 5 bases from V and 8 from J; bases not matched to a gene: 14. CDR3 sequence reads: CASRPLTSGAQRGELFF. The CDR3 region has the DNA TGTGCCAGCAGACCTCTGACTAGCGGGGCCCAAAGGGGGGAGCTGTTTTTT.

The chain links TRBV9 to TRBJ1-4; maybe TRBD1 (5 bases). CDR1 is SGDLS and CDR2 is YYNGEE in the germline V gene. V was clipped by 2 bases and J by 0 bases, with 8 bases between them. The CDR3 contains 15 residues. The CDR3 sequence: CASSVGGSTNEKLFF. In DNA form, the CDR3 reads TGTGCCAGCAGCGTGGGGGGTTCAACTAATGAAAAACTGTTTTTT. The full variable domain, completed using reference TRBV9 and TRBJ1-4, is DSGVTQTPKHLITATGQRVTLRCSPRSGDLSVYWYQQSLDQGLQFLIQYYNGEERAKGNILERFSAQQFPDLHSELNLSSLELGDSALYFCASSVGGSTNEKLFFGSGTQLSVL.

V and J are TRBV12-3 or TRBV12-4 and TRBJ2-5; D is ambiguous. V was clipped by 3 bases and J by 4 bases, with 9 bases between them. This CDR3 contains 13 residues. This CDR3 is CASSFTSVETQYF. CDR3 bases: TGTGCCAGCAGTTTCACATCTGTAGAGACCCAGTACTTC.

The table lists this clone with a few counts. The chain uses TRBV5-1 and TRBJ2-7; 12 bases map to TRBD2. Trimming cost V 4 bases and J 3 bases; bases outside gene matches: 8. Germline values: CDR1 SGHRS, CDR2 YFSETQ. This CDR3 comprises 16 residues. CDR3 nucleotide sequence: TGCGCCAGCAGCCTCGGGACTAGCGGGCCTGGCTACGAGCAGTACTTC. Translated, it gives CASSLGTSGPGYEQYF. Full variable domain (outside the CDR3, taken from reference TRBV5-1 and TRBJ2-7): KAGVTQTPRYLIKTRGQQVTLSCSPISGHRSVSWYQQTPGQGLQFLFEYFSETQRNKGNFPGRFSGRQFSNSRSEMNVSTLELGDSALYLCASSLGTSGPGYEQYFGPGTRLTVT.